This passage covers 29 T cell receptor beta chains from one sample sequenced in a study of T cells in Graves' hyperthyroidism and ophthalmopathy (dated by TCRdb to between 2017 and 2020). Receptor libraries were prepared by multiplex PCR. Instrument used: Illumina HiSeq 2000. Amplification of TCR beta CDR3 regions was carried out from RNA transcripts. The TCR CDR3 was subjected to a first round of RT-PCR using the HTBI primer set and the Qiagen OneStep RT-PCR kit. In TCRdb, the public reads were trimmed at Q25 with fastp and aligned with MiXCR, with productive beta chains retained. Rows matching on CDR3 protein sequence are summarized as one entry with the most common DNA and genes. This sample gives roughly 600,000 distinct CDR3 sequences in total; approximately 15% of them show up just once. Jointly, the top ten make up around an eighth of the sample. Material for sequencing was blood. These receptors were collected from a woman aged 45-60 years with Graves' ophthalmopathy.

This clonotype was observed at least ten times. This chain uses TRBV18 with TRBJ2-7; 8 bases line up with TRBD1. The CDR3 is 15 amino acids. With V trimmed by 1 base and J by 2 bases, 4 bases remained unmatched. In germline, CDR1 is KGHSH, CDR2 LQKENI. This CDR3 reads CASSPLGQGAYEQYF. For the CDR3, the DNA is TGTGCCAGCTCACCACTTGGACAGGGAGCCTACGAGCAGTACTTC.

In this sample, this clonotype turned up a few times. CDR3 bases: TGTGCCAGCAGCTTAGGGGACAGTGAGCTGGAGACCCAGTACTTC. Translation: CASSLGDSELETQYF. The chain is built from TRBV7-9 and TRBJ2-5; 7 nucleotides agree with TRBD1. This CDR3 is built from 15 residues. CDR1 and CDR2 from the germline V gene are SEHNR and FQNEAQ (reference sequence). After removal of 1 base from V and 5 bases from J, the junction contained 7 bases not matched to a gene.

The chain recombines TRBV24-1 with TRBJ2-5, with unresolved D. The CDR3 runs to 15 residues. Per germline, CDR1 KGHDR and CDR2 SFDVKD. V dropped 5 bases and J dropped 2 bases, with 14 bases sitting between them. This chain's CDR3 is CATSVSDRNQETQYF. CDR3 DNA: TGTGCCACCAGTGTCTCTGACCGAAATCAAGAGACCCAGTACTTC.

This clonotype was counted ten times or more. The chain employs TRBV7-8 and TRBJ2-1, with TRBD1 identical over 9 bases. The CDR3 length is 16 residues. Germline V gene lookup returns CDR1 SGHVS and CDR2 FQNEAQ. V was clipped by 5 bases and J by 0 bases; unmatched bases: 5. The chain's CDR3 is CASSPQGAGSYNEQFF. The CDR3 DNA reads as TGTGCCAGCAGCCCACAGGGGGCCGGCTCCTACAATGAGCAGTTCTTC.

This clonotype was counted many times. This rearrangement joins TRBV20-1 to TRBJ2-1; 14 bases fit TRBD2. The V gene's germline CDR1 is DFQATT and CDR2 SNEGSKA (reference sequence). The V segment lost 5 bases and the J segment 8 bases; nucleotides outside the gene matches: 11. This CDR3 comprises 16 residues. CDR3 sequence: CSALTSGRASTDEQFF. The CDR3 bases are TGCAGTGCTCTGACTAGCGGGAGGGCCAGTACGGATGAGCAGTTCTTC.

The V and J genes are TRBV20-1 and TRBJ1-5, with 8 bases fitting TRBD1. This CDR3 is built from 11 residues. The germline V gene encodes CDR1 DFQATT and CDR2 SNEGSKA (reference sequence). V lost 0 bases and J lost 12; bases outside the gene matches: 1. CDR3 sequence: CSARDDRGQHF. CDR3 nucleotide sequence: TGCAGTGCTAGAGATGACAGGGGCCAGCATTTT.

This clonotype was observed a few times. The chain couples TRBV7-2 to TRBJ2-1; 12 bases match TRBD2. The V and J ends lost 3 bases and 9 bases, in that order; junction bases with no gene match: 9. This CDR3 spans 16 amino acids. In germline, CDR1 is SGHTA, CDR2 FQGNSA. The CDR3 bases are TGTGCCAGCAGCTTTTACGCTAGCGGGAGGGCCGTTGAGCAGTTCTTC. It codes for CASSFYASGRAVEQFF. The entire variable domain, with the rest obtained from reference TRBV7-2 and TRBJ2-1, is as follows: GAGVSQSPSNKVTEKGKDVELRCDPISGHTALYWYRQSLGQGLEFLIYFQGNSAPDKSGLPSDRFSAERTGGSVSTLTIQRTQQEDSAVYLCASSFYASGRAVEQFFGPGTRLTVL.

This clonotype was counted many times. This chain links TRBV29-1 with TRBJ1-1; the match to TRBD1 covers 10 bases. Germline V lookup: CDR1 SQVTM, CDR2 ANQGSEA. V gave up 1 base and J gave up 4 bases; unmatched junction bases: 9. This CDR3 is built from 16 residues. The CDR3 DNA is TGCAGCGTTGAAGGGGACAGGGGATTCAGTGGCACTGAAGCTTTCTTT. Translating it yields CSVEGDRGFSGTEAFF.

This clonotype was seen ten or more times. V is TRBV6-2 or TRBV6-3 and J is TRBJ2-1; D call uncertain. V was pared by 4 bases and J by 7 bases, with 17 bases between. The CDR3 length is 15 residues. Germline CDR1 and CDR2: MNHEY and SVGEGT. The CDR3 DNA reads TGTGCCAGCAGTTTTAGTGGGAACTTGGGAAATGAGCAGTTCTTC. This sequence encodes CASSFSGNLGNEQFF.

This clonotype appeared many times. J is TRBJ2-1 and V is TRBV20-1; D gene ambiguous. CDR3 length: 12 residues. CDR1 and CDR2 (germline): DFQATT, SNEGSKA (reference sequence). V dropped 2 bases and J dropped 5 bases, with 7 bases sitting between them. The CDR3 DNA is TGCAGTGCTAGACAGTCAAACAATGAGCAGTTCTTC. Translation gives CSARQSNNEQFF.

This clonotype came up many times. This sequence joins TRBV9 and TRBJ2-5, with TRBD1 as a possible D gene (5 bases). The CDR3 extends over 15 amino acids. Trimming shortened V by 4 bases and J by 7 bases, and 20 bases separated the two germline ends. In germline, CDR1 is SGDLS, CDR2 YYNGEE. For the CDR3, the DNA is TGTGCCAGCAGCTTAAAAGACAGAAACACAGGGACCCAGTACTTC. This translates into CASSLKDRNTGTQYF.

Worth noting for this clonotype: This may be a read error: a much more frequent sequence differs by one nucleotide. The chain couples TRBV5-5 to TRBJ2-5; D is perhaps TRBD1 (5 bases). The V end was cut by 4 bases, the J end by 5 bases, with 9 bases between. The CDR3 sequence is 12 residues long. In germline, CDR1 is SGHKS, CDR2 YYEKEE (reference sequence). In DNA form, the CDR3 reads TGTGCCAGCAGCCCCTCAGGGGAGACCCAGTACTTC. As protein: CASSPSGETQYF.

In its sample, this clonotype was seen many times. This CDR3 reads CASSRDTSGNQPQHF. The CDR3 region has the DNA TGTGCCAGCAGTCGGGACACCTCGGGGAATCAGCCCCAGCATTTT. The rearrangement links TRBV28 to TRBJ1-5; weak D call: TRBD1 (6 bases). The CDR3 sequence is 15 residues long. Looked up from germline, CDR1 is MDHEN and CDR2 is SYDVKM. V dropped 5 bases and J dropped 4 bases, with 15 bases sitting between them.

This clonotype was recorded a few times. The chain employs TRBV10-3 and TRBJ2-5, with 7 positions matching TRBD2. Germline CDR1 and CDR2: ENHRY and SYGVKD. With V trimmed by 10 bases and J by 3 bases, 5 bases remained unmatched. CDR3 length: 12 amino acids. CDR3 DNA sequence: TGTGCCACCAGGGAGGGTAAAGAGACCCAGTACTTC. Translating it yields CATREGKETQYF.

The V and J genes are TRBV9 and TRBJ2-1, with D possibly matching TRBD1 (6 bases). The CDR3 sequence is 12 residues long. Germline values: CDR1 SGDLS, CDR2 YYNGEE. V lost 0 bases to trimming and J lost 12 bases, with 10 bases between them. The DNA for the CDR3 is TGTGCCAGCAGCGTAGATGGGGGCCGGCAGTTCTTC. Translated: CASSVDGGRQFF.

This clonotype was seen only once. A single base separates this from a much larger clone, so it may be a read error. The DNA is left out, because the CDR3 cannot be placed on it with certainty; the CDR3 is given as TCRdb lists it. This chain uses TRBV30 with TRBJ1-4; the table's TRBD1 call for D was not verified on the DNA. The CDR3 spans 15 amino acids, including both terminal residues. Germline-derived CDR1 and CDR2 are GTSNPN and SVGIG (reference sequence). The CDR3 spells CAWSVGTGAAEKLSF.

In its sample, this clonotype was seen a few times. This CDR3 fails to terminate in the conserved phenylalanine or tryptophan, so it likely reflects a read error. The J gene is TRBJ2-5, the V gene TRBV20-1; D possibly corresponds to TRBD1 (5 bases). This CDR3 has 13 residues. Trimming took 2 bases from V and 2 from J, leaving 9 bases between them. Germline CDR1 DFQATT, CDR2 SNEGSKA (reference sequence). For the CDR3, the DNA is TGCAGTGCTAGAAGCAGGGTACAAGAGACCCAGTACCTC. This gives the protein CSARSRVQETQYL.

This clonotype has ten or more counts. The chain couples TRBV28 to TRBJ1-2; 9 bases map to TRBD1. Looked up from germline, CDR1 is MDHEN and CDR2 is SYDVKM. The CDR3 spans 14 residues. Losses at the gene ends were 10 bases for V and 7 bases for J; bases not matched to a gene: 13. The CDR3 spells CATFSTGGVLGYTF. The CDR3 coding sequence is TGTGCCACTTTTTCAACAGGGGGCGTCCTTGGCTACACCTTC.

This clonotype was seen a few times. The chain couples TRBV19 to TRBJ2-5, with D perhaps assigned TRBD1 or TRBD2 (5 bases each). Trimming pared 3 bases from V and 4 bases from J, leaving 12 bases between. CDR3 length: 14 residues. Germline V gene data show CDR1 as LNHDA and CDR2 as SQIVND (reference sequence). As DNA, the CDR3 is TGTGCCAGTAGTATCCGTCGGGGCTTAGAGACCCAGTACTTC. Translating gives CASSIRRGLETQYF.

The sample holds many counts of this clonotype. The CDR3 is CASSDGSLGNGYTF. CDR3 nucleotide sequence: TGTGCCAGCAGTGATGGGTCCCTCGGGAATGGCTACACCTTC. The chain has TRBV28 and TRBJ1-2; D not certain. This CDR3 is built from 14 residues. V lost 5 bases and J lost 6, with 16 bases in between. Germline V gene data show CDR1 as MDHEN and CDR2 as SYDVKM.

There are many counts of this clonotype. The V gene is TRBV2, the J gene TRBJ1-3; no clear D gene. Trimming left V 5 bases short and J 2 bases short, with 10 bases between. CDR3 length: 14 amino acids. Germline-derived CDR1 and CDR2 are SNHLY and FYNNEI. The chain's CDR3 is CASSQRVAGNTIYF. The CDR3 nucleotides are TGTGCCAGCAGTCAAAGAGTAGCTGGAAACACCATATATTTT.

Ten or more counts support this clonotype. The V and J genes are TRBV28 and TRBJ2-7; no firm D call. V lost 4 bases and J 0 bases, leaving 10 bases between the germline ends. Germline V gives CDR1 MDHEN, CDR2 SYDVKM. The CDR3 consists of 14 residues. As DNA, the CDR3 is TGTGCCAGCAGTTCCCCGGGCCCCTCCTACGAGCAGTACTTC. This translates into CASSSPGPSYEQYF.

The chain is built from TRBV12-5 and TRBJ2-1, with TRBD2 matching 9 bases. Germline CDR1 LGHNT, CDR2 FRNRAP. The CDR3 totals 13 residues. V lost 1 base to trimming and J lost 15 bases; unmatched junction nucleotides: 7. DNA for the CDR3: TGTGCTAGTGGTTTGGCCTCTGGGACTAGCCCGTTCTTC. It translates to CASGLASGTSPFF.

This clonotype occurred many times. This chain uses TRBV7-2 with TRBJ2-7, with D perhaps TRBD2 (6 bases). The CDR3 totals 16 residues. V lost 5 bases, J lost 2 bases, and 19 bases lay in between. CDR1 SGHTA and CDR2 FQGNSA come from the germline V gene. The CDR3 DNA sequence: TGTGCCAGCAGCCCTCATGGACTACGGAGCCCCTACGAGCAGTACTTC. It is translated as CASSPHGLRSPYEQYF.

This clonotype was counted ten times or more. The chain links TRBV3-1 to TRBJ2-5; 7 bases match TRBD1. V trimming: 4 bases; J trimming: 1 base; junction bases outside the gene matches: 3. The CDR3 is made up of 14 amino acids. Germline CDR1 reads LGHDT; CDR2 reads YNNKEL (reference sequence). The CDR3 bases are TGTGCCAGCAGCCTCCGGACAGGCCAAGAGACCCAGTACTTC. Protein sequence: CASSLRTGQETQYF.

This clonotype occurred many times. The V call is TRBV7-3, the J call TRBJ1-1; possibly TRBD1 for D (5 bases). CDR1 SGHTA and CDR2 FQGTGA come from the germline V gene. V was cut by 0 bases and J by 5 bases, with 13 bases left in between. The CDR3 has 15 amino acids. CDR3 region: CASSLTGRGSTEAFF. CDR3 bases: TGTGCCAGCAGCTTAACGGGAAGGGGTTCGACTGAAGCTTTCTTT. The full variable domain, its missing parts supplied by reference TRBV7-3 and TRBJ1-1, is GAGVSQTPSNKVTEKGKYVELRCDPISGHTALYWYRQSLGQGPEFLIYFQGTGAADDSGLPNDRFFAVRPEGSVSTLKIQRTERGDSAVYLCASSLTGRGSTEAFFGQGTRLTVV.

This clonotype was picked up many times. The chain carries TRBV3-1 and TRBJ2-7; no clear D gene. V lost 5 bases, J lost 1 base, and 18 bases lay in between. In germline, CDR1 is LGHDT, CDR2 YNNKEL (reference sequence). CDR3 size: 16 residues. CDR3 amino acids: CASSMRGYPYSYEQYF. The CDR3 bases are TGTGCCAGCAGCATGAGAGGCTACCCATATTCCTACGAGCAGTACTTC.

This clonotype was picked up a small number of times. This chain connects TRBV7-3 to TRBJ2-7, with a weak D call TRBD1 (6 bases). V was pared by 5 bases and J by 10 bases, with 18 bases between. The germline CDR1 and CDR2 sequences are SGHTA and FQGTGA. This CDR3 is 13 amino acids long. The CDR3 coding sequence is TGTGCCAGCAGCCGAATAGTCGGACAGCGACAGTACTTC. This codes for CASSRIVGQRQYF.

This clonotype was detected ten times or more. The chain is built from TRBV19 and TRBJ1-1; no clear D. Deletions cut 6 bases from V and 0 bases from J, with 8 bases between. The CDR3 covers 13 residues. Germline loops: CDR1 LNHDA, CDR2 SQIVND (reference sequence). The CDR3 DNA reads as TGTGCCAGTAGGACGACCCTGAACACTGAAGCTTTCTTT. Translation: CASRTTLNTEAFF.